The sequence of this T cell receptor beta chain was determined in a study of cytomegalovirus exposure and HLA in healthy donors. Overall study results and limits: Donors belonging to an Asian-associated ancestry cluster reportedly showed fewer N-insertions in productive TCRs than the roughly 700-donor mean, according to what a later analysis found. A link between a missense DCLRE1C variant and TCR beta V- and J-gene trimming emerged from a later analysis. TCR beta chains associated with HLA were, in a later analysis, more clonally expanded than equally common others. Looking again later, the authors saw that most CMV-associated TCR beta chains seemed HLA-restricted.

It was with 60 Vbeta and 13 Jbeta primers that the PCR ran. Clones were read by immunoSEQ multiplex PCR, and TCRdb kept only the in-frame ones, dropping some. The data show nearly 200,000 clones, 82% seen once. Remarks on this clone: Its antigen is unknown.

The CDR3 spans 14 residues. Germline assignment: CDR1 MDHEN and CDR2 SYDVKM. Specimen: PBMCs. This chain uses TRBV28 with TRBJ2-5; D is uncertain. The J call may be in error: the DNA end matches TRBJ2-7 better. This TCR derives from a woman aged 45-60 years in good health and CMV-seropositive. The chain's CDR3 is CASTAPYEPYEQYF. The CDR3 coding sequence is TGTGCCAGCACCGCCCCCTACGAACCCTACGAGCAGTACTTC.